What follows describes a single T cell receptor beta chain. This entry comes from a study of blood T cell repertoires in COVID-19. Background on the study: Spain, Italy and the United States supplied samples that represented acute and convalescent COVID-19. T cells, B-cell-depleted T cells, or PBMCs provided the cDNA or gDNA that served as material.

The germline V gene has CDR1 MNHEY and CDR2 SVGAGI. Trimming took 7 bases from V and 6 from J; bases not matched to a gene: 9. The CDR3 contains 14 residues. Original data processing: Estimation of nucleated cell counts was performed using reference gene primer amplification. Clones were sequenced by immunoSEQ multiplex PCR, and TCRdb holds only the in-frame ones, with some missing. V and J calls and clone size are copied from that table; D and trimming were computed from the DNA. The profile shows about 130,000 clones, about 80% of them singletons. The genes are TRBV6-5 and TRBJ1-5; TRBD1 matches at 7 bases. The clonotype comes from an elderly woman with acute or convalescent COVID-19. The sequencing input was peripheral blood. The CDR3 is CASKPGGSVQPQHF. CDR3 bases: TGTGCCAGCAAACCAGGGGGTAGTGTTCAGCCCCAGCATTTT.